The entry below gives a single TCR beta chain sequence along with its context. Its antigen is undetermined. Repertoires were generated with immunoSEQ multiplex PCR, while TCRdb's copy carries only in-frame clones and drops some. The sample records about 50,000 clones, approximately 92% being singletons. The data belong to a study of a mutant IDH1 vaccine in newly diagnosed glioma. For the study at large: The initiation of vaccination occurred 4-6 weeks after radiotherapy alone, or with temozolomide cycles.

V lost 5 bases, J lost 10 bases, and 15 bases lay in between. Germline V gives CDR1 KGHSH, CDR2 LQKENI. The CDR3 runs to 14 residues. The time point was: week 35, safety follow-up. Each dose delivered 300 ug of mutant IDH1 20-mer peptide subcutaneously with imiquimod. This receptor was obtained from a man in his fifties with glioma. The chain couples TRBV18 to TRBJ1-6; a possible D gene is TRBD1 (6 bases). Sequencing used PBMCs, obtained from a glioma patient whose treatment included an IDH1 peptide vaccine. CDR3 DNA sequence: TGTGCCAGCTCATCATCAGGGGAACGGTCACCCCTCCACTTT. Its protein product is CASSSSGERSPLHF.